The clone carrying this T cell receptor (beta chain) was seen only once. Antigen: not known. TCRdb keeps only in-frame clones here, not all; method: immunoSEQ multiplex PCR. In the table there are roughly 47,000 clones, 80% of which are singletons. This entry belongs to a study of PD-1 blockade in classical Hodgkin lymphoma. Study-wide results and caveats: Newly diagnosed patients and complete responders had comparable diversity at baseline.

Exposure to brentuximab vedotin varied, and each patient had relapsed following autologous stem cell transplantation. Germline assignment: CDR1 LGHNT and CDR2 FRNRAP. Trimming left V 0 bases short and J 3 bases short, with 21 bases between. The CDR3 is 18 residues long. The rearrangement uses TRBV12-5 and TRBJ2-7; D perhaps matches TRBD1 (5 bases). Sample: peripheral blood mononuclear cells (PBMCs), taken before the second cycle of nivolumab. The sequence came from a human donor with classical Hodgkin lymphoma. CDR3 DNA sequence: TGTGCTAGTGGTTTGGTGGGGCAGGGCAAAAAAAGGCGCTACGAGCAGTACTTC. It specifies CASGLVGQGKKRRYEQYF.